This T cell receptor beta chain was captured in a study of post-analysis software for immune sequencing data. About the research overall: Recorded disease courses covered relapsing-remitting, secondary progressive and progressive-relapsing multiple sclerosis. Some patients had no subtype annotation. General study findings and limits: Strong co-clustering by F measure linked samples that shared a preparation batch. Normalized Chao1 diversity was significantly reduced in patients versus controls. Higher frequency in patients than in controls was seen for roughly five TRBV segments, with TRBV5-6, TRBV5-1 and TRBV20-1 among them.

The CDR3 covers 20 residues. Looked up from germline, CDR1 is MNHNS and CDR2 is SASEGT. Trimming left V 6 bases short and J 2 bases short, with 26 bases between. Every TCR beta cDNA library bore unique molecular identifiers. Input amounts of about 0.95 to 10 million T cells were used. These gave approximately 500,000 cDNA molecules, so each molecule approximated one T cell. TCRdb reprocessed the PCR reads via MiXCR and lists one record per CDR3 protein. The sample gives 550,000 to 700,000 distinct CDR3 sequences, about 40% of which show up once; around 1.7% is in the top ten. This clonotype was observed a handful of times. Its antigen is not known.

Sequences were obtained from blood. This clonotype was obtained from a girl aged 10-17 years with multiple sclerosis. The genes are TRBV6-1 and TRBJ2-6, with a weak D call TRBD2 (6 bases). DNA for the CDR3: TGTGCCAGCAGCCCCAGGATGGTAGCGGAAAGGGGAGCTGGGGCCAACGTCCTGACTTTC. It codes for CASSPRMVAERGAGANVLTF.